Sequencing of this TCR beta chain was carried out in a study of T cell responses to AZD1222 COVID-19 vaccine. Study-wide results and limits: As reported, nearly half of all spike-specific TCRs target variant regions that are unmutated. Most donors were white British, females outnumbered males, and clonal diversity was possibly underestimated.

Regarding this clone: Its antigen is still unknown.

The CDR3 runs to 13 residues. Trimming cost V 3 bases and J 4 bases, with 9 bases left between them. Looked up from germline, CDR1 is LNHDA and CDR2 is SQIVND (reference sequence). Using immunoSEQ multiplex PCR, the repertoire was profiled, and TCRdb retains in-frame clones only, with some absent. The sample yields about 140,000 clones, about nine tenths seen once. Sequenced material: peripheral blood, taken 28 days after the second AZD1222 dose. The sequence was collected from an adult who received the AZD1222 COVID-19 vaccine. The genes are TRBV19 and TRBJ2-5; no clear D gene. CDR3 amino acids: CASSMQGPETQYF. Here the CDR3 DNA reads TGTGCCAGTAGTATGCAAGGGCCAGAGACCCAGTACTTC.